Presented here are 17 T cell receptor beta chains from one specimen sequenced in a study of regulatory T cells in long-lasting Graves disease. Investigators prepared the TCR beta libraries by applying iRepertoire HTBI primers and Arm-PCR of CDR3 regions. TCRdb redid the calling of the multiplex PCR reads with MiXCR, one entry per CDR3 protein. The table lists 500,000 to 700,000 distinct CDR3 sequences, less than 20% of them singletons, with about 20% in the top ten. The time point was: newly diagnosed GD, antithyroid drugs for less than 3 months. PBMC-extracted RNA yielded the TCR library. The data were also submitted as part of a second study, on T cells in Graves' hyperthyroidism and ophthalmopathy.

Source: peripheral blood mononuclear cells (PBMCs), taken at new diagnosis, from a patient treated with antithyroid drugs. The receptor set was obtained from a woman between 25 and 40 years old with Graves disease.

This clonotype showed up many times. The J gene is TRBJ1-4, the V gene TRBV3-1; 10 bases map to TRBD1. The CDR3 length is 16 residues. Germline lookup yields CDR1 LGHDT and CDR2 YNNKEL (reference sequence). V dropped 1 base and J dropped 8; count of bases not matched to a gene: 7. The CDR3 sequence is CASSQGIGQGVEKLFF. The CDR3 nucleotides are TGTGCCAGCAGCCAAGGAATTGGACAGGGGGTGGAAAAACTGTTTTTT.

This clonotype was seen a handful of times. The chain uses TRBV18 and TRBJ2-2, with 7 positions matching TRBD2. Germline V CDR1 and CDR2: KGHSH, LQKENI. This CDR3 has 16 amino acids. After removal of 6 bases from V and 4 bases from J, the junction contained 11 bases not matched to a gene. CDR3: CASSPTRGGSTGELFF. The CDR3 coding sequence is TGTGCCAGCTCCCCAACCCGCGGGGGAAGCACCGGGGAGCTGTTTTTT.

This clonotype turned up a few times. The genes are TRBV7-9 and TRBJ2-4, with D unclear. This CDR3 has 13 amino acids. Trimming took 1 base from V and 7 from J, leaving 8 bases between them. Germline values: CDR1 SEHNR, CDR2 FQNEAQ (reference sequence). CDR3 in amino acids: CASSLGSGNIQYF. CDR3 bases: TGTGCCAGCAGCTTAGGCTCCGGGAACATTCAGTACTTC.

This clonotype was seen ten or more times. The gene calls are TRBV2 and TRBJ1-2; TRBD1 is a possible D gene (6 bases). CDR1 SNHLY and CDR2 FYNNEI come from the germline V gene. This CDR3 has 15 residues. Deletions cut 7 bases from V and 3 bases from J, with 18 bases between. The CDR3 protein is CASTHRAEGYYGYTF. In nucleotides, the CDR3 is TGTGCCAGCACCCACAGGGCAGAGGGATACTATGGCTACACCTTC.

This clonotype has a handful of counts. This chain links TRBV6-2 or TRBV6-3 with TRBJ2-1; no definite D call. The CDR3 contains 15 residues. The germline V and J ends were trimmed by 6 bases and 6 bases, with 18 bases remaining between them. CDR1 and CDR2 from the germline V gene are MNHEY and SVGEGT. CDR3 in amino acids: CASRVGLNSPNEQFF. The CDR3 bases are TGTGCCAGCAGGGTTGGGTTAAATTCCCCCAATGAGCAGTTCTTC.

This clonotype was found a few times. This CDR3 reads CATSVTGVKTQYF. In DNA form, the CDR3 reads TGTGCCACCAGTGTAACAGGGGTGAAGACCCAGTACTTC. This chain connects TRBV24-1 to TRBJ2-5, with 7 bases identical to TRBD1. Trimming cost V 5 bases and J 6 bases; bases outside gene matches: 5. The CDR3 is made up of 13 amino acids. In germline, CDR1 is KGHDR, CDR2 SFDVKD.

This clonotype was seen at least ten times. This chain links TRBV28 with TRBJ1-1; D not resolved. Germline V gene data show CDR1 as MDHEN and CDR2 as SYDVKM. V dropped 5 bases and J dropped 2 bases, with 15 bases sitting between them. The CDR3 contains 15 residues. This CDR3 reads CASSHGEAGNTEAFF. In DNA, the CDR3 is TGTGCCAGCAGTCACGGGGAGGCGGGCAACACTGAAGCTTTCTTT.

This clonotype showed up many times. The chain joins TRBV7-2 to TRBJ2-7; 12 bases line up with TRBD2. The CDR3 has 15 amino acids. Germline lookup yields CDR1 SGHTA and CDR2 FQGNSA. Unmatched junction bases numbered 8, after V lost 5 bases and J lost 6 bases. CDR3 coding DNA: TGTGCCAGCAGCCCGCTAGCGGGAGGGATTTTCGAGCAGTACTTC. This codes for CASSPLAGGIFEQYF.

The genes are TRBV10-2 and TRBJ2-6; tentatively, D is TRBD1 or TRBD2 (5 bases each). Germline V gene data show CDR1 as WSHSY and CDR2 as SAAADI. Trimming took off 6 bases at V and 1 base at J, with 13 bases between the two ends. This CDR3 region has 16 residues. The CDR3 nucleotides are TGCGCCAGCAGGGACTTGGGGGAATCTGGGGCCAACGTCCTGACTTTC. This codes for CASRDLGESGANVLTF.

V and J are TRBV20-1 and TRBJ2-7, with 12 positions matching TRBD2. The V and J ends lost 4 bases and 2 bases, in that order; junction bases with no gene match: 15. The CDR3 is 18 residues long. The germline gives CDR1 DFQATT, CDR2 SNEGSKA (reference sequence). CDR3 nucleotide sequence: TGCAGTGCTATACGGACTAGCGGGACAACTGCCATACCCTACGAGCAGTACTTC. It yields the protein CSAIRTSGTTAIPYEQYF.

This clonotype was counted at least ten times. J is TRBJ1-3 and V is TRBV2, with 8 positions matching TRBD1. Germline values: CDR1 SNHLY, CDR2 FYNNEI. The CDR3 spans 14 residues. Unmatched junction bases numbered 7, after V lost 11 bases and J lost 1 base. CDR3 region: CAGGQGGSGNTIYF. CDR3 bases: TGTGCCGGCGGACAGGGAGGGTCTGGAAACACCATATATTTT.

This clonotype came up many times. J is TRBJ2-1 and V is TRBV28, with D tentatively TRBD1 (5 bases). The CDR3 runs to 13 residues. Trimming shortened V by 6 bases and J by 3 bases, and 9 bases separated the two germline ends. The germline V gene has CDR1 MDHEN and CDR2 SYDVKM. The CDR3 sequence is CASRGQGYNEQFF. CDR3 DNA: TGTGCCAGCAGGGGTCAGGGCTACAATGAGCAGTTCTTC. The full variable domain, its missing parts supplied by reference TRBV28 and TRBJ2-1, is DVKVTQSSRYLVKRTGEKVFLECVQDMDHENMFWYRQDPGLGLRLIYFSYDVKMKEKGDIPEGYSVSREKKERFSLILESASTNQTSMYLCASRGQGYNEQFFGPGTRLTVL.

This clonotype was observed many times. The CDR3 region has the DNA TGTGCCAGCAGGGAACTGACTAGCGGCACCGGGGAGCTGTTTTTT. It translates to CASRELTSGTGELFF. V and J are TRBV2 and TRBJ2-2; 9 bases map to TRBD2. V shed 6 bases, J shed 4 bases, and the junction held 6 bases outside the gene matches. This CDR3 spans 15 amino acids. The V gene's germline CDR1 is SNHLY and CDR2 FYNNEI.

Ten or more counts support this clonotype. The J gene is TRBJ1-3, the V gene TRBV28; no clear D gene. The germline gives CDR1 MDHEN, CDR2 SYDVKM. CDR3 size: 16 residues. The CDR3 protein is CAVKKSGRTSGNTIYF. The CDR3 bases are TGTGCTGTAAAGAAATCCGGGAGGACCTCTGGAAACACCATATATTTT.

The chain combines TRBV6-2 or TRBV6-3 with TRBJ2-3; the D gene is possibly TRBD2 (5 bases). Germline assignment: CDR1 MNHEY and CDR2 SVGEGT. CDR3 length: 18 amino acids. V was trimmed by 2 bases and J by 6 bases, leaving 24 bases between them. Here the CDR3 DNA reads TGTGCCAGCAGTTACCAAACGGACTCGTTCGGGGTCCAGGATACGCAGTATTTT. It yields the protein CASSYQTDSFGVQDTQYF.

The chain has TRBV6-1 and TRBJ2-1; 13 bases align to TRBD2. With 6 bases clipped from V and 5 bases from J, the junction kept 1 base outside the gene matches. The CDR3 extends over 14 amino acids. Germline V gives CDR1 MNHNS, CDR2 SASEGT. The CDR3 DNA reads as TGTGCCAGCAGGACTAGCGGGGGGAACAATGAGCAGTTCTTC. Residues: CASRTSGGNNEQFF.

The chain combines TRBV7-8 with TRBJ1-4; 7 bases match TRBD1. Germline CDR1 and CDR2: SGHVS and FQNEAQ. This CDR3 comprises 15 residues. Germline trimming cut 1 base from V and 5 bases from J; bases unmatched to any gene: 4. For the CDR3, the DNA is TGTGCCAGCAGCTTAGATGGCAGGGGGAATGAAAAACTGTTTTTT. Amino acids: CASSLDGRGNEKLFF. Full variable domain (outside the CDR3, taken from reference TRBV7-8 and TRBJ1-4): GAGVSQSPRYKVAKRGQDVALRCDPISGHVSLFWYQQALGQGPEFLTYFQNEAQLDKSGLPSDRFFAERPEGSVSTLKIQRTQQEDSAVYLCASSLDGRGNEKLFFGSGTQLSVL.